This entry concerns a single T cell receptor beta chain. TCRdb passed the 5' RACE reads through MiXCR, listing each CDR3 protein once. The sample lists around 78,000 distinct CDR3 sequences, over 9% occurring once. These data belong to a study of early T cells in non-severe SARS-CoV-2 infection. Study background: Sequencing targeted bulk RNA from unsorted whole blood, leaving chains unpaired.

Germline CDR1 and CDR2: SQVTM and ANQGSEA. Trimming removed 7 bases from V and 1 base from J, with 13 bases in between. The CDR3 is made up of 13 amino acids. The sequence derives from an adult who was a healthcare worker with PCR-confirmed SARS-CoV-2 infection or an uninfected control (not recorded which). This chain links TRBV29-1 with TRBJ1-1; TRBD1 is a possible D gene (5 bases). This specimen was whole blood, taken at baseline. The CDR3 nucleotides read TGCAGCGCCAGGGAGGACCCGAACACTGAAGCTTTCTTT. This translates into CSAREDPNTEAFF.